The 21 T cell receptor beta chains listed next were all sequenced from one sample in a study of CD8 T cells in Susac syndrome. Reverse transcription of 0.5 to 1 ug RNA was performed with random hexamers. TCRdb processed the immunoSEQ multiplex PCR reads anew with MiXCR; each CDR3 protein has one entry. The table includes roughly 330,000 distinct CDR3 sequences, approximately 90% detected once. Specimen: CD4+ T cells from PBMCs. The receptor set was obtained from a human donor with multiple sclerosis.

The V and J genes are TRBV20-1 and TRBJ1-2; 8 bases line up with TRBD1. Germline values: CDR1 DFQATT, CDR2 SNEGSKA (reference sequence). V trimming: 6 bases; J trimming: 0 bases; junction bases outside the gene matches: 6. This CDR3 has 14 residues. The CDR3 DNA is TGCAGTGCAAAACCGGGACAGGCTAACTATGGCTACACCTTC. Protein sequence: CSAKPGQANYGYTF.

V and J are TRBV6-6 and TRBJ2-5, with D maybe TRBD1 (6 bases). The CDR3 runs 15 residues. Germline CDR1 reads MNHNY; CDR2 reads SVGAGI (reference sequence). Trimming stripped 0 bases from V and 2 bases from J, with 10 bases between. The CDR3 here is CASSYSGGQQETQYF. The CDR3 coding sequence is TGTGCCAGCAGTTACTCGGGTGGACAGCAAGAGACCCAGTACTTC.

The chain has TRBV15 and TRBJ1-5, with unresolved D. Trimming left V 0 bases short and J 4 bases short, with 4 bases between. Per the germline V gene, CDR1 is LNHNV and CDR2 is YYDKDF (reference sequence). The CDR3 length is 13 residues. DNA of the CDR3: TGTGCCACCAGCAGAGAGAGGAATCAGCCCCAGCATTTT. Translated, it gives CATSRERNQPQHF.

This chain connects TRBV25-1 to TRBJ1-1; D is ambiguous. The CDR3 covers 13 residues. Trimming cost V 1 base and J 6 bases, with 9 bases left between them. Per the germline V gene, CDR1 is MGHDK and CDR2 is SYGVNS. CDR3 in DNA: TGTGCCAGCAGTGAATGGGAGGGTGCTGAAGCTTTCTTT. This translates into CASSEWEGAEAFF.

The V and J genes are TRBV3-1 and TRBJ2-1; 8 nucleotides match TRBD2. The germline CDR1 and CDR2 sequences are LGHDT and YNNKEL (reference sequence). Germline trimming cut 3 bases from V and 9 bases from J; bases unmatched to any gene: 7. The CDR3 contains 14 residues. CDR3 coding DNA: TGTGCCAGCAGCCAGGTAGCGGGGTATAGTGAGCAGTTCTTC. Its protein product is CASSQVAGYSEQFF.

The rearrangement uses TRBV24-1 and TRBJ2-7; D is perhaps TRBD2 (6 bases). The V gene's germline CDR1 is KGHDR and CDR2 SFDVKD. V was shortened by 7 bases and J by 5 bases, with 17 bases between the two germline ends. The CDR3 contains 14 residues. The CDR3 nucleotides read TGTGCCACCAGCGAACCTGGAGGGCGAAACGAGCAGTACTTC. Translation gives CATSEPGGRNEQYF.

CDR3 loop: CASSNVASGGRETQYF. In DNA form, the CDR3 reads TGTGCCAGTAGTAACGTGGCTAGCGGGGGGCGAGAGACCCAGTACTTC. The rearrangement joins TRBV19 to TRBJ2-5, with 11 bases fitting TRBD2. The CDR3 sequence is 16 residues long. Germline V gene data show CDR1 as LNHDA and CDR2 as SQIVND (reference sequence). The J segment lost 4 bases and the V segment lost 4 bases, leaving 8 bases of the junction unmatched.

The CDR3 DNA reads as TGTGCCAGCAGCGTAGTAGTGACAGGGGGCGCGGAGACCCAGTACTTC. Amino acids: CASSVVVTGGAETQYF. This chain uses TRBV9 with TRBJ2-5; 10 bases fit TRBD1. The CDR3 loop spans 16 amino acids. The V segment lost 0 bases and the J segment 5 bases; nucleotides outside the gene matches: 7. The germline V gene has CDR1 SGDLS and CDR2 YYNGEE.

The chain is built from TRBV5-1 and TRBJ1-6; D might be TRBD1 (5 bases). CDR1 and CDR2 from the germline V gene are SGHRS and YFSETQ. V dropped 0 bases and J dropped 10 bases, with 17 bases sitting between them. The CDR3 is made up of 16 amino acids. The CDR3, as DNA: TGCGCCAGCAGCTTGGGGCTCCGCGGGACCGGCTCACCCCTCCACTTT. It yields the protein CASSLGLRGTGSPLHF.

V is TRBV12-3 or TRBV12-4 and J is TRBJ2-1, with D possibly being TRBD2 (6 bases). V was clipped by 1 base and J by 0 bases, with 16 bases between them. CDR3 length: 18 amino acids. The CDR3 bases are TGTGCCAGCAGTTTAGGCGGGACGGCTCACAGCTCCTACAATGAGCAGTTCTTC. Translation: CASSLGGTAHSSYNEQFF.

The rearrangement uses TRBV20-1 and TRBJ2-7, with D possibly being TRBD1 or TRBD2 (7 bases each). The V gene lost 0 bases and the J gene lost 1 base, with 16 bases spanning the gap. The CDR3 totals 16 residues. Germline assignment: CDR1 DFQATT and CDR2 SNEGSKA (reference sequence). CDR3 residues: CSARDGRGLGSYEQYF. In DNA, the CDR3 is TGCAGTGCTAGAGATGGGAGGGGGCTGGGGTCCTACGAGCAGTACTTC.

This chain joins TRBV25-1 and TRBJ1-5; TRBD1 aligns across 10 bases. The V segment lost 6 bases and the J segment 4 bases; nucleotides outside the gene matches: 6. Germline CDR1 is MGHDK and CDR2 is SYGVNS. The CDR3 covers 15 residues. Here the CDR3 reads CASSRGTGVNQPQHF. The CDR3 DNA is TGTGCCAGCAGCCGGGGGACAGGGGTGAATCAGCCCCAGCATTTT.

The chain recombines TRBV19 with TRBJ2-5, with no clear D. This CDR3 region has 16 residues. In germline, CDR1 is LNHDA, CDR2 SQIVND (reference sequence). V was trimmed by 2 bases and J by 4 bases, leaving 17 bases between them. The CDR3 DNA reads TGTGCCAGTAGTATAAGAGTAACCCGTAGCCCAGAGACCCAGTACTTC. It specifies CASSIRVTRSPETQYF.

As DNA, the CDR3 is TGTGCCTGGTCGGGGGGGCCATGGAATGAGCAGTTCTTC. This encodes CAWSGGPWNEQFF. The chain is built from TRBV30 and TRBJ2-1; TRBD2 agrees at 8 bases. The germline V gene encodes CDR1 GTSNPN and CDR2 SVGIG (reference sequence). The CDR3 has 13 amino acids. The V segment lost 5 bases and the J segment 7 bases; nucleotides outside the gene matches: 7.

The chain combines TRBV29-1 with TRBJ2-3; TRBD2 matches at 8 bases. V lost 3 bases, J lost 4 bases, and 6 bases stayed unmatched. Germline V lookup: CDR1 SQVTM, CDR2 ANQGSEA. The length of the CDR3 is 14 residues. CDR3 sequence (DNA): TGCAGCGTTGAGGAGCGGGGGCGGCCAGATACGCAGTATTTT. Protein sequence: CSVEERGRPDTQYF.

A single count supports this clonotype. The V call is TRBV4-1, the J call TRBJ2-5, with 14 nucleotides matching TRBD2. This CDR3 is built from 17 residues. The V gene's germline CDR1 is MGHRA and CDR2 YSYEKL. Trimming removed 3 bases from V and 1 base from J; junction bases left unmatched: 4. Written as DNA, the CDR3 is TGCGCCAGCAGCCATGGACTAGCGGGGGGACTCCAAGAGACCCAGTACTTC. This gives the protein CASSHGLAGGLQETQYF.

V and J are TRBV18 and TRBJ2-7, with 11 bases that match TRBD2. Trimming cost V 5 bases and J 3 bases; bases outside gene matches: 3. The CDR3 runs to 14 residues. Germline V gene data show CDR1 as KGHSH and CDR2 as LQKENI. CDR3 protein: CASSTSGGFYEQYF. As DNA, the CDR3 is TGTGCCAGCTCAACTAGCGGGGGTTTCTACGAGCAGTACTTC.

This chain links TRBV5-6 with TRBJ1-2, with 11 bases that match TRBD1. The V gene end was trimmed by 4 bases and the J gene end by 7 bases; junction bases not matched to a gene: 6. The CDR3 sequence is 14 residues long. CDR1 is SGHDT and CDR2 is YYEEEE in the germline V gene. The CDR3 sequence: CASSRTGGGSGYTF. The CDR3 nucleotides are TGTGCCAGCAGCCGGACAGGGGGCGGCAGTGGCTACACCTTC.

On this clonotype: Compared with germline, one end of the junction differs, possibly owing to a read error. This chain uses TRBV5-5 with TRBJ2-7; D not resolved. The CDR3 is made up of 15 amino acids. Germline CDR1 reads SGHKS; CDR2 reads YYEKEE (reference sequence). CDR3 in amino acids: CASTLRPGPLYEQYF. CDR3 sequence (DNA): TGTGCCAGCACCTTGCGGCCTGGACCGCTCTACGAGCAGTACTTC.

V gene TRBV4-1 combines with J gene TRBJ2-1; 11 bases map to TRBD2. In germline, CDR1 is MGHRA, CDR2 YSYEKL. The CDR3 is 18 amino acids. V gave up 4 bases and J gave up 0 bases; unmatched junction bases: 8. CDR3 loop: CASSRLAGGPSSYNEQFF. CDR3 DNA sequence: TGCGCCAGCAGCCGGCTAGCGGGAGGACCTAGCTCCTACAATGAGCAGTTCTTC.

A note on this clonotype: One end of the junction is discordant with germline, which a read error may explain. V and J are TRBV5-1 and TRBJ2-5, with a possible D match to TRBD2 (6 bases). CDR3 length: 13 amino acids. Germline assignment: CDR1 SGHRS and CDR2 YFSETQ. The CDR3 sequence: CASSFVGRNKEDF. CDR3 sequence (DNA): TGCGCCAGCAGCTTTGTAGGGAGGAACAAGGAGGACTTC. The whole variable domain, remainder taken from reference TRBV5-1 and TRBJ2-5, is KAGVTQTPRYLIKTRGQQVTLSCSPISGHRSVSWYQQTPGQGLQFLFEYFSETQRNKGNFPGRFSGRQFSNSRSEMNVSTLELGDSALYLCASSFVGRNKEDFGPGTRLLVL.